What follows are 10 T cell receptor beta chains derived from one specimen sequenced in a study of blood T cell repertoires in COVID-19. Profiled with immunoSEQ multiplex PCR; TCRdb holds only in-frame clones, not every one. The profile covers 200,000 to 300,000 clones, with approximately 80% appearing a single time and under 30% taken by the ten largest. The sample comprised peripheral blood. The source is a middle-aged man with acute or convalescent COVID-19.

The gene calls are TRBV4-3 and TRBJ2-3; the D is unclear. The CDR3 is 14 amino acids. The germline CDR1 and CDR2 sequences are LGHNA and YSLEER. The V gene lost 3 bases and the J gene lost 4 bases, with 11 bases spanning the gap. Here the CDR3 DNA reads TGCGCCAGCAGCCAGACATCAATCGCAGATACGCAGTATTTT. It specifies CASSQTSIADTQYF.

This clone appeared a few times. The rearrangement links TRBV4-1 to TRBJ1-2; 11 bases are shared with TRBD1. From germline, CDR1 is MGHRA and CDR2 YSYEKL. The CDR3 is 17 amino acids. V lost 3 bases and J lost 3; bases outside the gene matches: 9. The CDR3 DNA reads TGCGCCAGCAGCCATATGAGAGGGACAGGGGGGCACTATGGCTACACCTTC. This gives the protein CASSHMRGTGGHYGYTF.

The rearrangement joins TRBV19 to TRBJ2-5, with D possibly being TRBD2 (6 bases). CDR1 is LNHDA and CDR2 is SQIVND in the germline V gene (reference sequence). CDR3 length: 15 residues. Trimming cost V 4 bases and J 5 bases, with 17 bases left between them. CDR3 in amino acids: CASSTTIAVVETQYF. The DNA of the CDR3 is TGTGCCAGTAGTACGACAATAGCGGTAGTGGAGACCCAGTACTTC.

CDR3 region: CAWSLLQGSEQFF. The CDR3 DNA reads as TGTGCCTGGAGTTTACTACAGGGGAGTGAGCAGTTCTTC. This rearrangement joins TRBV30 to TRBJ2-1, with 7 bases that match TRBD1. The CDR3 contains 13 residues. J gave up 9 bases and V 2 bases, and 7 bases lay outside the gene matches. Germline CDR1 is GTSNPN and CDR2 is SVGIG (reference sequence).

V usage is TRBV20-1 and J usage is TRBJ2-2, with D possibly TRBD2 on 5 matching bases. The CDR3 totals 15 residues. Germline CDR1 reads DFQATT; CDR2 reads SNEGSKA (reference sequence). Trimming left V 3 bases short and J 1 base short, with 12 bases between. The chain's CDR3 is CSASLWEKNTGELFF. The CDR3 region has the DNA TGCAGTGCTAGTCTCTGGGAGAAGAACACCGGGGAGCTGTTTTTT.

The rearrangement links TRBV5-1 to TRBJ2-7; possible D gene TRBD1, 6 bases. The V gene's germline CDR1 is SGHRS and CDR2 YFSETQ. Between the trimmed V and J ends, which lost 0 bases and 3 bases, there was a span of 13 bases. The CDR3 is 15 amino acids. For the CDR3, the DNA is TGCGCCAGCAGCTTGGGAGACAGGCAACTCTACGAGCAGTACTTC. It encodes CASSLGDRQLYEQYF.

The chain joins TRBV27 to TRBJ2-7; 8 nucleotides line up with TRBD1. Unmatched junction bases numbered 5, after V lost 2 bases and J lost 5 bases. Germline CDR1 reads MNHEY; CDR2 reads SMNVEV (reference sequence). The CDR3 is 14 amino acids. CDR3 sequence reads: CASSLRDRSHEQYF. CDR3 sequence (DNA): TGTGCCAGCAGTTTAAGGGACAGGTCCCACGAGCAGTACTTC.

This chain uses TRBV19 with TRBJ1-1; 8 bases fit TRBD1. The CDR3 runs to 15 residues. Germline lookup yields CDR1 LNHDA and CDR2 SQIVND (reference sequence). J was trimmed by 4 bases and V by 5 bases; bases with no gene match: 9. The DNA for the CDR3 is TGTGCCAGTAGTGGACGGACAGGGTGGGGCACTGAAGCTTTCTTT. Protein product: CASSGRTGWGTEAFF.

The CDR3 region is CASSPSRDGTYEQYF. The CDR3 nucleotides read TGTGCCAGCAGCCCCAGCCGGGACGGGACTTACGAGCAGTACTTC. V gene TRBV7-9 combines with J gene TRBJ2-7, with a tentative D call TRBD2 (6 bases). V was pared by 5 bases and J by 4 bases, with 18 bases between. Germline V gene sequence: CDR1 SEHNR, CDR2 FQNEAQ (reference sequence). The CDR3 is 15 residues long.

The chain uses TRBV5-1 and TRBJ2-1; the match to TRBD2 covers 7 bases. This CDR3 comprises 16 residues. Trimming at V came to 0 bases and at J to 6 bases, leaving 9 bases not matched to a gene. Germline V CDR1 and CDR2: SGHRS, YFSETQ. CDR3 DNA: TGCGCCAGCAGCTTGGTGACGGGAGGCGGCTTCAATGAGCAGTTCTTC. Its protein is CASSLVTGGGFNEQFF.